Listed below are T cell receptor beta chains from one sample, sequenced in a study of circulating CD8 cells and anti-PD-1 response in melanoma. TCRdb reprocessed the reads with MiXCR, giving one entry per CDR3 protein. The table has approximately 320 distinct CDR3 sequences, around a tenth seen once. Sequenced material: CD8+ T cells from PBMCs, taken at baseline or after one month of anti-PD-1 therapy (not recorded which). These receptors came from a human donor with melanoma. Both conserved end residues are part of each CDR3. The order of the fields is CDR3 protein, CDR3 DNA, clone size, J gene, D gene, V gene. D genes are given only for firm matches. A row's size may be missing; if present it is once, few, many or a size class.

CASASPGRNEQFF TGCGCCAGTGCAAGCCCGGGGCGGAATGAGCAGTTCTTC large TRBJ2-1 - TRBV23-1
CAISGPGQGVYEQYF TGTGCCATCAGTGGACCGGGACAGGGGGTATACGAGCAGTACTTC large TRBJ2-7 TRBD1 TRBV10-3
CASSIVPTGELFF TGTGCCAGTAGTATAGTCCCCACCGGGGAGCTGTTTTTT large TRBJ2-2 - TRBV19
CSVEGGGYRGTDTQYF TGCAGCGTTGAGGGCGGGGGCTATCGCGGCACAGATACGCAGTATTTT large TRBJ2-3 - TRBV29-1
CASSDVVGRTYEQYF TGTGCCAGCAGTGATGTTGTGGGCAGAACCTACGAGCAGTACTTC large TRBJ2-7 - TRBV2
CACSGLETSDGGHTDTQYF TGTGCCTGCAGCGGTCTAGAGACTAGCGATGGAGGCCACACAGATACGCAGTATTTT - TRBJ2-3 TRBD2 TRBV2
CASRTSRSYEQYF TGTGCCTCCAGGACTAGCCGCTCCTACGAGCAGTACTTC large TRBJ2-7 TRBD2 TRBV11-2
CSARDPMGVDTEAFF TGCAGTGCTAGAGACCCTATGGGCGTTGACACTGAAGCTTTCTTT large TRBJ1-1 - TRBV20-1
CASSLVTESTEAFF TGCGCCAGCAGCTTGGTAACGGAATCAACTGAAGCTTTCTTT medium-sized TRBJ1-1 - TRBV5-1
CASTPGVISYEQYF TGTGCCAGCACCCCGGGGGTCATCTCCTACGAGCAGTACTTC - TRBJ2-7 - TRBV12-3/TRBV12-4
CASSHGTGTGKSTEAFF TGTGCCAGCAGCCACGGAACCGGGACAGGGAAGTCGACGGAAGCTTTCTTT large TRBJ1-1 TRBD1 TRBV5-5
CASSGPSSTGFTYNEQFF TGTGCCAGCAGCGGTCCAAGCTCAACAGGTTTTACCTACAATGAGCAGTTCTTC large TRBJ2-1 - TRBV3-1
CASSIGGDGWNEQFF TGTGCCAGTAGTATCGGGGGGGACGGATGGAATGAGCAGTTCTTC large TRBJ2-1 TRBD2 TRBV19
CSATDPRGGPDTQYF TGCAGTGCGACAGACCCCCGGGGGGGCCCAGATACGCAGTATTTT large TRBJ2-3 TRBD2 TRBV20-1
CASSIYSSSYNEQFF TGTGCCAGTAGTATTTACAGCAGCTCCTACAATGAGCAGTTCTTC medium-sized TRBJ2-1 - TRBV19
CASSPLVGRRDTEAFF TGTGCCAGTAGTCCCCTCGTGGGCCGGCGGGACACTGAAGCTTTCTTT medium-sized TRBJ1-1 - TRBV19
CASSGTANTGELFF TGTGCCAGTAGCGGGACAGCGAACACCGGGGAGCTGTTTTTT large TRBJ2-2 TRBD1 TRBV19
CASNTGVFGTEAFF TGTGCCAGCAATACTGGGGTATTCGGCACTGAAGCTTTCTTT large TRBJ1-1 - TRBV28
CSARDGLDTQYF TGCAGTGCTAGAGATGGCTTGGATACGCAGTATTTT large TRBJ2-3 - TRBV20-1
CASSVLIQETQYF TGTGCCAGCAGTGTACTAATACAAGAGACCCAGTACTTC large TRBJ2-5 - TRBV2
CASSSLASPYEQYF TGTGCCAGCAGCTCCCTAGCCTCCCCCTACGAGCAGTACTTC large TRBJ2-7 - TRBV7-6
CASSLSGLTDTQYF TGTGCCAGCAGTTTATCGGGACTCACAGATACGCAGTATTTT - TRBJ2-3 - TRBV27
CASSLFGQGGEAFF TGTGCCAGCAGTTTATTCGGACAGGGTGGTGAAGCTTTCTTT large TRBJ1-1 TRBD1 TRBV27
CSASGPNTGELFF TGCAGTGCTAGCGGTCCCAACACCGGGGAGCTGTTTTTT large TRBJ2-2 - TRBV20-1
CASRPGPDYEQYF TGTGCCAGTAGACCAGGACCGGACTACGAGCAGTACTTC medium-sized TRBJ2-7 - TRBV19
CASSVTSGGSYEQYF TGTGCCAGTAGTGTTACTAGCGGGGGATCCTACGAGCAGTACTTC medium-sized TRBJ2-7 TRBD2 TRBV19
CASSDPDYGGETQYF TGTGCCAGCAGTGACCCGGATTATGGAGGGGAGACCCAGTACTTC hyperexpanded TRBJ2-5 - TRBV2
CASSQEGLPDTQYF TGTGCCAGCAGCCAAGAGGGACTTCCAGATACGCAGTATTTT large TRBJ2-3 - TRBV3-1
CSIISPWGTEAFF TGCAGCATAATCTCCCCATGGGGTACTGAAGCTTTCTTT large TRBJ1-1 - TRBV29-1
CAISEAGATEAFF TGTGCCATCAGTGAGGCGGGGGCCACTGAAGCTTTCTTT large TRBJ1-1 - TRBV10-3
CASSFLTGEAFF TGTGCCAGCAGCTTCCTGACGGGTGAAGCTTTCTTT large TRBJ1-1 - TRBV5-6
CASSLDRAIHETQYF TGTGCCAGCAGCTTAGACAGGGCCATCCACGAGACCCAGTACTTC large TRBJ2-5 - TRBV7-2
CASSFGLNTGELFF TGTGCCAGCAGCTTCGGACTAAACACCGGGGAGCTGTTTTTT large TRBJ2-2 - TRBV5-5
CASSIVNGGRNEQFF TGTGCCAGTAGTATAGTAAACGGGGGCCGCAATGAGCAGTTCTTC large TRBJ2-1 - TRBV19
CSAGTGTYEQYF TGCAGCGCCGGGACAGGGACCTACGAGCAGTACTTC large TRBJ2-7 TRBD1 TRBV29-1
CASSLDSLGEQYF TGTGCCAGCAGTCTCGACAGCCTCGGCGAGCAGTACTTC large TRBJ2-7 - TRBV27
CASSGPSYNEQFF TGTGCCAGCAGTGGTCCCTCTTACAATGAGCAGTTCTTC large TRBJ2-1 - TRBV2
CASSIGENEQFF TGTGCCAGTAGTATCGGTGAAAATGAGCAGTTCTTC medium-sized TRBJ2-1 - TRBV19
CASSRDSSQNEQFF TGTGCCAGCAGTCGGGACAGCTCCCAAAATGAGCAGTTCTTC large TRBJ2-1 TRBD1 TRBV2
CASSGTWGNGQFF TGTGCCAGTAGTGGAACCTGGGGCAATGGGCAGTTCTTC - TRBJ2-1 - TRBV19
CASGYGGPTYEQYF TGTGCCAGCGGGTACGGGGGGCCGACCTACGAGCAGTACTTC large TRBJ2-7 - TRBV4-2
CSALAGGRYEQFF TGCAGCGCTCTAGCGGGGGGGCGATATGAGCAGTTCTTC large TRBJ2-1 TRBD2 TRBV29-1